The 32 T cell receptor beta chains below were found in one sample sequenced in a study of blood T cell repertoires in COVID-19. Sequencing used immunoSEQ multiplex PCR; TCRdb keeps in-frame clones, though not all of them. The sample lists 110,000 to 150,000 clones; about 70% were seen once. The specimen was peripheral blood. These receptors originate from an elderly man with acute or convalescent COVID-19.

CDR3: CASSRLIGKAFF. The CDR3, as DNA: TGTGCCAGCAGCCGCTTAATCGGTAAAGCTTTCTTT. The rearrangement joins TRBV3-1 (or the pseudogene TRBV3-2) to TRBJ1-1; no definite D call. Germline CDR1 LGHDT, CDR2 YNNKEL (reference sequence). This CDR3 has 12 amino acids. Trimming removed 4 bases at V and 9 bases at J, with 12 bases between.

V is TRBV6-5 and J is TRBJ2-7; TRBD1 aligns across 9 bases. V was clipped by 6 bases and J by 3 bases; unmatched bases: 9. The CDR3 is made up of 15 amino acids. Germline V gene lookup returns CDR1 MNHEY and CDR2 SVGAGI. CDR3 coding DNA: TGTGCCAGCAGCAATCTACCGGGACAGGGCTACGAGCAGTACTTC. Translation gives CASSNLPGQGYEQYF.

This chain joins TRBV5-4 and TRBJ2-3; TRBD2 matches at 9 bases. From germline, CDR1 is SGHNT and CDR2 YYREEE (reference sequence). This CDR3 has 13 residues. Trimming removed 8 bases from V and 3 bases from J; junction bases left unmatched: 4. In DNA form, the CDR3 reads TGTGCCAGTAAGCGGGGGGTAACAGATACGCAGTATTTT. Residues: CASKRGVTDTQYF.

This clone was counted a few times. This rearrangement joins TRBV12-3 or TRBV12-4 to TRBJ2-2, with D perhaps TRBD1 (5 bases). The CDR3 extends over 13 amino acids. V lost 7 bases, J lost 3 bases, and 9 bases lay in between. The CDR3 loop is CASNLGDTGELFF. In DNA, the CDR3 is TGTGCCAGCAACCTAGGGGACACCGGGGAGCTGTTTTTT.

The chain uses TRBV6-1 and TRBJ2-7; D not resolved. In germline, CDR1 is MNHNS, CDR2 SASEGT. The V end was cut by 0 bases, the J end by 2 bases, with 8 bases between. The CDR3 spans 14 residues. Here the CDR3 reads CASSEANRPYEQYF. The CDR3 DNA sequence: TGTGCCAGCAGTGAAGCCAACAGACCCTACGAGCAGTACTTC.

The J gene is TRBJ2-3, the V gene TRBV11-2, with a tentative D call TRBD1 (5 bases). V shed 1 base and J shed 1 base, with 9 bases lying between them. CDR1 SGHAT and CDR2 FQNNGV come from the germline V gene. The CDR3 contains 15 residues. The chain's CDR3 is CASSLVPRGTDTQYF. The CDR3 region has the DNA TGTGCCAGCAGCTTAGTTCCCAGGGGCACAGATACGCAGTATTTT.

The rearrangement uses TRBV7-9 and TRBJ2-3, with 10 bases matching TRBD2. This CDR3 comprises 14 residues. Germline CDR1 SEHNR, CDR2 FQNEAQ (reference sequence). The ends lost 5 bases at V and 4 bases at J; junction bases unmatched: 3. The CDR3 spells CASSKGLASDTQYF. DNA for the CDR3: TGTGCCAGCAGCAAGGGACTAGCGTCAGATACGCAGTATTTT.

The chain uses TRBV7-9 and TRBJ1-2; perhaps TRBD1 as D (5 bases). The germline V gene has CDR1 SEHNR and CDR2 FQNEAQ (reference sequence). The V end was cut by 5 bases, the J end by 8 bases, with 9 bases between. The CDR3 extends over 11 amino acids. The CDR3, as DNA: TGTGCCAGCAGCCCAGGGTCGGGCTACACCTTC. Protein product: CASSPGSGYTF. The full variable domain, in which reference TRBV7-9 and TRBJ1-2 provide the parts outside the CDR3, is DTGVSQNPRHKITKRGQNVTFRCDPISEHNRLYWYRQTLGQGPEFLTYFQNEAQLEKSRLLSDRFSAERPKGSFSTLEIQRTEQGDSAMYLCASSPGSGYTFGSGTRLTVV.

The rearrangement joins TRBV21-1 to TRBJ2-3; TRBD2 is the table's D call and was not checked against the DNA. TRBV21-1 is deemed a pseudogene. The CDR3 sequence is 17 residues long. The CDR3 loop reads CASSKILAGARTDTQYF. DNA for the CDR3: TGTGCCAGCAGCAAGATCCTAGCGGGGGCCCGCACAGATACGCAGTATTTT.

The chain employs TRBV3-1 (or the pseudogene TRBV3-2) and TRBJ1-2; 9 nucleotides line up with TRBD1. Germline CDR1 is LGHDT and CDR2 is YNNKEL (reference sequence). Germline trimming cut 4 bases from V and 6 bases from J; bases unmatched to any gene: 3. CDR3 length: 13 residues. CDR3 region: CASSRGQGHGYTF. CDR3 nucleotide sequence: TGTGCCAGCAGCCGAGGACAGGGGCATGGCTACACCTTC.

This clone was picked up a small number of times. The chain combines TRBV5-4 with TRBJ1-1; 7 bases are a match to TRBD1. The CDR3 consists of 15 residues. The germline CDR1 and CDR2 sequences are SGHNT and YYREEE (reference sequence). Trimming at V came to 2 bases and at J to 6 bases, leaving 10 bases not matched to a gene. CDR3 sequence reads: CASSFGGQDVAEAFF. The CDR3 coding sequence is TGTGCCAGCAGCTTCGGCGGACAGGACGTAGCTGAAGCTTTCTTT. The variable domain in full, with the rest retrieved from reference TRBV5-4 and TRBJ1-1, is ETGVTQSPTHLIKTRGQQVTLRCSSQSGHNTVSWYQQALGQGPQFIFQYYREEENGRGNFPPRFSGLQFPNYSSELNVNALELDDSALYLCASSFGGQDVAEAFFGQGTRLTVV.

This clone was seen a few times. The CDR3 protein is CASRRGTDQTYEQYF. CDR3 coding DNA: TGTGCCAGCAGACGCGGGACAGATCAAACCTACGAGCAGTACTTC. The chain employs TRBV28 and TRBJ2-7; D possibly corresponds to TRBD1 (7 bases). The V gene's germline CDR1 is MDHEN and CDR2 SYDVKM. The CDR3 length is 15 residues. The ends were cut back, 6 bases at V and 2 bases at J, with 17 bases in the middle.

In DNA form, the CDR3 reads TGTGCCAGCAGCTCCCGCGGGGGTTCCACTAATCAGCCCCAGCATTTT. This codes for CASSSRGGSTNQPQHF. The chain employs TRBV7-2 and TRBJ1-5, with TRBD1 as a possible D gene (5 bases). The germline CDR1 and CDR2 sequences are SGHTA and FQGNSA. Trimming took 4 bases from V and 4 from J, leaving 17 bases between them. CDR3 size: 16 residues.

The J gene is TRBJ1-6, the V gene TRBV5-5; a possible D gene is TRBD1 (5 bases). The germline gives CDR1 SGHKS, CDR2 YYEKEE (reference sequence). CDR3 length equals 15 residues. The V end lost 0 bases, the J end lost 14 bases, and 18 bases lay between the germline ends. The CDR3 loop is CASSLVVGGKAALHF. In DNA form, the CDR3 reads TGTGCCAGCAGCTTGGTTGTCGGGGGGAAGGCGGCCCTCCACTTT.

The chain combines TRBV2 with TRBJ2-7; 9 bases line up with TRBD1. This CDR3 has 15 residues. The V gene end was trimmed by 7 bases and the J gene end by 6 bases; junction bases not matched to a gene: 13. CDR1 SNHLY and CDR2 FYNNEI come from the germline V gene. Here the CDR3 DNA reads TGTGCCAGCACTGAGGGGGACAGGGTGAGTGGCGAGCAGTACTTC. Its translation: CASTEGDRVSGEQYF. The whole variable domain, filled in from reference TRBV2 and TRBJ2-7, reads EPEVTQTPSHQVTQMGQEVILRCVPISNHLYFYWYRQILGQKVEFLVSFYNNEISEKSEIFDDQFSVERPDGSNFTLKIRSTKLEDSAMYFCASTEGDRVSGEQYFGPGTRLTVT.

V gene TRBV28 combines with J gene TRBJ1-2, with D maybe TRBD1 (6 bases). Trimming took off 4 bases at V and 0 bases at J, with 12 bases between the two ends. From germline, CDR1 is MDHEN and CDR2 SYDVKM. The CDR3 is 15 residues long. This chain's CDR3 is CASSSGQLTNYGYTF. The CDR3 region has the DNA TGTGCCAGCAGTTCCGGACAGCTGACTAACTATGGCTACACCTTC.

In this sample, this clone turned up once. The V and J genes are TRBV3-1 (or the pseudogene TRBV3-2) and TRBJ1-3; the D gene is possibly TRBD1 (5 bases). Germline-derived CDR1 and CDR2 are LGHDT and YNNKEL (reference sequence). The germline V and J ends were trimmed by 1 base and 3 bases, with 7 bases remaining between them. CDR3 length: 14 residues. The CDR3 is CASSQGRVGNTIYF. CDR3 DNA sequence: TGTGCCAGCAGCCAAGGCAGGGTTGGAAACACCATATATTTT.

This clone was seen more than once but under ten times. V gene TRBV7-2 combines with J gene TRBJ2-2, with a possible D match to TRBD2 (5 bases). The germline CDR1 and CDR2 sequences are SGHTA and FQGNSA. Trimming removed 5 bases from V and 8 bases from J, with 24 bases in between. This CDR3 is 17 amino acids long. CDR3 in DNA: TGTGCCAGCAGCCTTCAAATCTTGACCCGGACTGGTGGGGAGCTGTTTTTT. Protein product: CASSLQILTRTGGELFF. Based on the CDR3 plus reference TRBV7-2 and TRBJ2-2, the full variable domain is GAGVSQSPSNKVTEKGKDVELRCDPISGHTALYWYRQSLGQGLEFLIYFQGNSAPDKSGLPSDRFSAERTGGSVSTLTIQRTQQEDSAVYLCASSLQILTRTGGELFFGEGSRLTVL.

This chain joins TRBV11-2 and TRBJ2-3; D gene uncertain. CDR3 length equals 15 residues. Germline lookup yields CDR1 SGHAT and CDR2 FQNNGV. V was pared by 5 bases and J by 3 bases, with 15 bases between. CDR3 sequence: CASSLSGLVTDTQYF. Written as DNA, the CDR3 is TGTGCCAGCAGCCTTAGTGGGCTGGTGACAGATACGCAGTATTTT.

V usage is TRBV6-2 or TRBV6-3 and J usage is TRBJ2-6; no firm D call. Trimming cost V 6 bases and J 0 bases, with 12 bases left between them. The CDR3 covers 16 residues. CDR1 is MNHEY and CDR2 is SVGEGT in the germline V gene. CDR3 coding DNA: TGTGCCAGCAGCCATTACGACTTCTCTGGGGCCAACGTCCTGACTTTC. This codes for CASSHYDFSGANVLTF.

The V and J genes are TRBV7-2 and TRBJ2-2; no firm D call. The length of the CDR3 is 15 residues. Germline CDR1 is SGHTA and CDR2 is FQGNSA. Trimming removed 3 bases from V and 4 bases from J, with 12 bases in between. The CDR3 bases are TGTGCCAGCAGCTTTGATAGCCAAACCACCGGGGAGCTGTTTTTT. Translating it yields CASSFDSQTTGELFF.

V and J are TRBV28 and TRBJ2-5; D may be TRBD2 (5 bases). CDR3 length: 14 amino acids. V was clipped by 0 bases and J by 1 base, with 6 bases between them. Germline CDR1 reads MDHEN; CDR2 reads SYDVKM. The CDR3 sequence: CASSLWGSQETQYF. In nucleotides, the CDR3 is TGTGCCAGCAGTTTATGGGGGAGCCAAGAGACCCAGTACTTC.

This clone was seen a few times. The rearrangement links TRBV20-1 to TRBJ2-5; D unresolved. The V gene lost 3 bases and the J gene lost 5 bases, with 4 bases spanning the gap. The CDR3 consists of 10 residues. CDR1 DFQATT and CDR2 SNEGSKA come from the germline V gene (reference sequence). CDR3 sequence (DNA): TGCAGTGCTAGTCATGAGACCCAGTACTTC. This gives the protein CSASHETQYF.

The chain uses TRBV19 and TRBJ2-2, with 9 bases matching TRBD1. V lost 6 bases and J lost 5; bases outside the gene matches: 22. Germline CDR1 reads LNHDA; CDR2 reads SQIVND (reference sequence). The length of the CDR3 is 20 residues. This chain's CDR3 is CASSTRPDRGLKEGTGELFF. CDR3 coding DNA: TGTGCCAGTAGCACACGACCGGACAGGGGCCTGAAAGAGGGGACCGGGGAGCTGTTTTTT.

CDR3 amino acids: CSVVYPGGQPQHF. The CDR3 bases are TGCAGCGTTGTGTATCCGGGGGGCCAGCCCCAGCATTTT. The V gene is TRBV29-1, the J gene TRBJ1-5, with D tentatively TRBD1 (6 bases). The CDR3 length is 13 residues. Germline V CDR1 and CDR2: SQVTM, ANQGSEA. V lost 4 bases to trimming and J lost 7 bases, with 14 bases between them. The full variable domain, in which reference TRBV29-1 and TRBJ1-5 provide the parts outside the CDR3, is SAVISQKPSRDICQRGTSLTIQCQVDSQVTMMFWYRQQPGQSLTLIATANQGSEATYESGFVIDKFPISRPNLTFSTLTVSNMSPEDSSIYLCSVVYPGGQPQHFGDGTRLSIL.

J is TRBJ2-3 and V is TRBV11-2, with TRBD2 as a possible D gene (5 bases). The V gene's germline CDR1 is SGHAT and CDR2 FQNNGV. The CDR3 spans 14 residues. V lost 5 bases and J lost 1, with 10 bases in between. The CDR3 region is CASSPGYGTDTQYF. CDR3 in DNA: TGTGCCAGCAGCCCGGGGTATGGCACAGATACGCAGTATTTT.

The genes are TRBV6-5 and TRBJ1-5; perhaps TRBD1 as D (6 bases). This CDR3 has 13 residues. Deletions cut 10 bases from V and 7 bases from J, with 17 bases between. CDR1 is MNHEY, CDR2 SVGAGI, per germline. CDR3 in amino acids: CAKKEQGWQPQHF. CDR3 bases: TGTGCCAAAAAGGAACAGGGATGGCAGCCCCAGCATTTT.

The V call is TRBV24-1, the J call TRBJ2-2; 11 bases agree with TRBD1. Unmatched junction bases numbered 8, after V lost 2 bases and J lost 7 bases. The CDR3 runs to 17 residues. Germline V gene lookup returns CDR1 KGHDR and CDR2 SFDVKD. CDR3 amino acids: CATSDSMGQGVNGELFF. CDR3 coding DNA: TGTGCCACCAGTGATTCGATGGGACAGGGGGTTAACGGGGAGCTGTTTTTT.

V usage is TRBV5-4 and J usage is TRBJ2-5, with D possibly TRBD2 on 6 matching bases. This CDR3 region has 15 residues. Germline assignment: CDR1 SGHNT and CDR2 YYREEE (reference sequence). V shed 2 bases and J shed 4 bases, with 15 bases lying between them. CDR3 sequence reads: CASSLGGGARETQYF. The CDR3 coding sequence is TGTGCCAGCAGCTTAGGAGGCGGGGCGCGAGAGACCCAGTACTTC.

The gene calls are TRBV28 and TRBJ2-1; 9 nucleotides line up with TRBD2. The CDR3 runs to 16 residues. The germline V gene has CDR1 MDHEN and CDR2 SYDVKM. Trimming cost V 5 bases and J 5 bases; bases outside gene matches: 10. The CDR3 nucleotides read TGTGCCAGCAGTCCCAGTAGCGGGGGCTGGGACAATGAGCAGTTCTTC. Amino acids: CASSPSSGGWDNEQFF.

The chain joins TRBV20-1 to TRBJ2-1, with TRBD2 matching over 7 bases. The CDR3 runs to 16 residues. The germline V gene has CDR1 DFQATT and CDR2 SNEGSKA (reference sequence). V was pared by 3 bases and J by 4 bases, with 12 bases of the junction left unmatched. CDR3 sequence: CSASGAGNTVYNEQFF. The CDR3 nucleotides are TGCAGTGCTAGTGGAGCGGGGAACACGGTATACAATGAGCAGTTCTTC.

This clone turned up a few times. CDR3 residues: CASSVGMGQGGVGNTIYF. In DNA form, the CDR3 reads TGTGCCAGCAGCGTAGGAATGGGACAGGGGGGTGTTGGAAACACCATATATTTT. The chain uses TRBV9 and TRBJ1-3, with 11 bases that match TRBD1. V was pared by 0 bases and J by 3 bases, with 8 bases of the junction left unmatched. CDR1 and CDR2 from the germline V gene are SGDLS and YYNGEE. The CDR3 length is 18 residues.